The following is a TCR beta chain sequence with its context. This sample stems from a study of blood T cell repertoires in COVID-19. Study information: Sample material is recorded as cDNA or gDNA derived from T cells, B-cell-depleted T cells, or PBMCs.

CDR3 length equals 15 residues. The V gene's germline CDR1 is SEHNR and CDR2 FQNEAQ (reference sequence). Deletions cut 1 base from V and 2 bases from J, with 11 bases between. Seattle researchers signed up patients amid active infection and tracked them longitudinally. Authors' analysis steps: For nucleated cells, counts were estimated from reference gene primer amplification. The data were produced by immunoSEQ multiplex PCR, yet TCRdb's version contains in-frame clones alone and is incomplete. Clonal size and the V and J genes are those of that table, whereas D and trimming came from the DNA. The table has 150,000 to 200,000 clones, about nine tenths seen once.

The material sequenced was peripheral blood. The chain carries TRBV7-9 and TRBJ1-2, with D unresolved. This clonotype was obtained from a man aged 30 to 45 with COVID-19, enrolled during active disease. CDR3 residues: CASSLDGVPNYGYTF. The DNA for the CDR3 is TGTGCCAGCAGCTTAGACGGGGTACCCAACTATGGCTACACCTTC.